This entry lists 31 T cell receptor beta chains sequenced from one sample in a study of blood T cell repertoires in COVID-19. Assay used: immunoSEQ multiplex PCR; TCRdb lists only in-frame clones, some missing. The sample has 70,000 to 90,000 clones; about 80% are singletons. The sample was peripheral blood. These receptors all stem from a human donor in a cohort sampled during active COVID-19.

The V call is TRBV29-1, the J call TRBJ1-5; D perhaps matches TRBD1 (6 bases). Trimming cost V 5 bases and J 2 bases, with 13 bases left between them. The CDR3 consists of 14 residues. Germline-derived CDR1 and CDR2 are SQVTM and ANQGSEA. CDR3 protein: CSVLTGMGNQPQHF. CDR3 nucleotide sequence: TGCAGCGTTCTCACAGGGATGGGCAATCAGCCCCAGCATTTT. Variable domain in full (rest from reference TRBV29-1 and TRBJ1-5): SAVISQKPSRDICQRGTSLTIQCQVDSQVTMMFWYRQQPGQSLTLIATANQGSEATYESGFVIDKFPISRPNLTFSTLTVSNMSPEDSSIYLCSVLTGMGNQPQHFGDGTRLSIL.

The chain has TRBV10-3 and TRBJ2-1; 13 bases map to TRBD2. CDR3 length: 16 residues. J gave up 2 bases and V 6 bases, and 4 bases lay outside the gene matches. Per germline, CDR1 ENHRY and CDR2 SYGVKD. In DNA form, the CDR3 reads TGTGCCATCAGCGTCGGACTAGCGGGAGCCTACAATGAGCAGTTCTTC. Its protein product is CAISVGLAGAYNEQFF.

This sequence joins TRBV18 and TRBJ1-4; D is possibly TRBD1 (5 bases). This CDR3 contains 15 residues. Germline lookup yields CDR1 KGHSH and CDR2 LQKENI. Trimming left V 2 bases short and J 8 bases short, with 15 bases between. In nucleotides, the CDR3 is TGTGCCAGCTCACCAAGGCAGGGAATAAAGGAAAAACTGTTTTTT. This codes for CASSPRQGIKEKLFF.

The CDR3 DNA reads TGTGCCAGCAGTTTCTTAGGGGATCAGCCCCAGCATTTT. Translating it yields CASSFLGDQPQHF. This sequence joins TRBV12-3 or TRBV12-4 and TRBJ1-5, with a possible D match to TRBD1 (5 bases). CDR3 length equals 13 residues. The germline V and J ends were trimmed by 3 bases and 5 bases, with 8 bases remaining between them.

This chain links TRBV3-1 (or the pseudogene TRBV3-2) with TRBJ2-1; 10 bases are shared with TRBD2. Germline V lookup: CDR1 LGHDT, CDR2 YNNKEL (reference sequence). The V and J ends lost 4 bases and 4 bases, in that order; junction bases with no gene match: 10. This CDR3 is 17 amino acids long. CDR3 region: CASSPKKASGSYNEQFF. CDR3 nucleotide sequence: TGTGCCAGCAGCCCGAAAAAAGCTAGCGGGAGTTACAATGAGCAGTTCTTC.

The chain uses TRBV7-6 and TRBJ2-7, with TRBD1 identical over 12 bases. V shed 4 bases and J 3 bases; nucleotides not matched to a gene: 4. The CDR3 runs 15 residues. In germline, CDR1 is SGHVS, CDR2 FNYEAQ. In DNA, the CDR3 is TGTGCCAGCAGCTCAGGGACAGGGGGCGTCTACGAGCAGTACTTC. This translates into CASSSGTGGVYEQYF.

This chain links TRBV28 with TRBJ1-6; D is undetermined. Germline lookup yields CDR1 MDHEN and CDR2 SYDVKM. This CDR3 comprises 15 residues. Deletions cut 5 bases from V and 7 bases from J, with 15 bases between. The CDR3 spells CASSISTAGNSPLHF. CDR3 nucleotides: TGTGCCAGCAGTATCTCGACGGCGGGGAATTCACCCCTCCACTTT.

This clone was recorded only once. The gene calls are TRBV12-3 or TRBV12-4 and TRBJ1-2; D is possibly TRBD1 (6 bases). V lost 7 bases and J lost 1, with 10 bases in between. The CDR3 sequence is 13 residues long. CDR3 sequence: CASTADSNYGYTF. CDR3 nucleotide sequence: TGTGCCAGCACCGCGGACAGTAACTATGGCTACACCTTC.

In its sample, this clone was seen once. V gene TRBV19 combines with J gene TRBJ2-5; TRBD1 matches at 8 bases. The J segment lost 5 bases and the V segment lost 5 bases, leaving 10 bases of the junction unmatched. The CDR3 sequence is 15 residues long. Germline lookup yields CDR1 LNHDA and CDR2 SQIVND (reference sequence). CDR3 region: CASSRLDRAGETQYF. CDR3 sequence (DNA): TGTGCCAGTAGTCGATTGGACAGGGCCGGGGAGACCCAGTACTTC.

CDR3 sequence reads: CASSRGQSTDTQYF. CDR3 in DNA: TGTGCCAGCAGCCGGGGACAGAGCACAGATACGCAGTATTTT. J is TRBJ2-3 and V is TRBV7-2, with TRBD1 matching over 7 bases. The CDR3 totals 14 residues. With V trimmed by 5 bases and J by 0 bases, 2 bases remained unmatched. The germline V gene has CDR1 SGHTA and CDR2 FQGNSA.

The V call is TRBV5-4, the J call TRBJ1-2, with 9 bases lining up with TRBD1. This CDR3 contains 15 residues. V trimming: 1 base; J trimming: 5 bases; junction bases outside the gene matches: 6. The V gene's germline CDR1 is SGHNT and CDR2 YYREEE (reference sequence). CDR3 nucleotide sequence: TGTGCCAGCAGCTTGACCGGGACAGGGATGTATGGCTACACCTTC. Protein product: CASSLTGTGMYGYTF. Supplemented by reference TRBV5-4 and TRBJ1-2, the full variable domain reads ETGVTQSPTHLIKTRGQQVTLRCSSQSGHNTVSWYQQALGQGPQFIFQYYREEENGRGNFPPRFSGLQFPNYSSELNVNALELDDSALYLCASSLTGTGMYGYTFGSGTRLTVV.

This clone was counted once. V gene TRBV5-1 combines with J gene TRBJ2-7; 7 bases are shared with TRBD2. Trimming cost V 4 bases and J 3 bases; bases outside gene matches: 7. This CDR3 has 14 residues. CDR1 and CDR2 (germline): SGHRS, YFSETQ. The DNA for the CDR3 is TGCGCCAGCAGCCTAGCCGGGACTAACTACGAGCAGTACTTC. Translating it yields CASSLAGTNYEQYF.

This clone was recorded once. The chain employs TRBV28 and TRBJ1-5; D remains ambiguous. CDR3 length: 13 residues. Germline V gene lookup returns CDR1 MDHEN and CDR2 SYDVKM. Trimming removed 6 bases from V and 5 bases from J, with 11 bases in between. CDR3 bases: TGTGCCAGCAGCGAACTGGGAGATCAGCCCCAGCATTTT. Residues: CASSELGDQPQHF.

V usage is TRBV25-1 and J usage is TRBJ1-2, with 10 bases identical to TRBD1. CDR3 length: 17 residues. The germline V gene has CDR1 MGHDK and CDR2 SYGVNS. The J segment lost 6 bases and the V segment lost 2 bases, leaving 12 bases of the junction unmatched. The CDR3 bases are TGTGCCAGCAGTGAACCTACCGCGACAGGGGGCGCGGATGGCTACACCTTC. Translating it yields CASSEPTATGGADGYTF.

Turning to this clone: At the DNA level, this CDR3 is encoded by other sequences in the same sample as well. The chain employs TRBV28 and TRBJ1-1; 8 bases fit TRBD1. This CDR3 has 15 residues. V lost 4 bases, J lost 2 bases, and 6 bases stayed unmatched. Per the germline V gene, CDR1 is MDHEN and CDR2 is SYDVKM. The CDR3 DNA sequence: TGTGCCAGCAGTTCAGGGGGCGGGGGCAACACTGAAGCTTTCTTT. It specifies CASSSGGGGNTEAFF.

The chain is built from TRBV4-1 and TRBJ1-1; 8 bases are a match to TRBD1. The CDR3 totals 15 residues. Trimming took 1 base from V and 1 from J; bases not matched to a gene: 2. CDR1 and CDR2 (germline): MGHRA, YSYEKL. CDR3 sequence reads: CASSQVGQGNTEAFF. CDR3 coding DNA: TGCGCCAGCAGCCAAGTAGGACAGGGGAACACTGAAGCTTTCTTT.

The chain employs TRBV7-9 and TRBJ1-2, with 12 positions matching TRBD1. The CDR3 length is 15 residues. V shed 1 base and J 6 bases; nucleotides not matched to a gene: 3. Germline CDR1 SEHNR, CDR2 FQNEAQ (reference sequence). The CDR3 region is CASSLGGQGADGYTF. The CDR3, as DNA: TGTGCCAGCAGCTTAGGGGGACAGGGGGCGGATGGCTACACCTTC. Supplemented by reference TRBV7-9 and TRBJ1-2, the full variable domain reads DTGVSQNPRHKITKRGQNVTFRCDPISEHNRLYWYRQTLGQGPEFLTYFQNEAQLEKSRLLSDRFSAERPKGSFSTLEIQRTEQGDSAMYLCASSLGGQGADGYTFGSGTRLTVV.

This chain joins TRBV7-9 and TRBJ1-2; 8 nucleotides align to TRBD1. The germline V gene encodes CDR1 SEHNR and CDR2 FQNEAQ (reference sequence). V lost 5 bases to trimming and J lost 0 bases; unmatched junction nucleotides: 2. This CDR3 comprises 14 residues. The CDR3 region has the DNA TGTGCCAGCAGCACGGGACAGGCTAACTATGGCTACACCTTC. Amino acids: CASSTGQANYGYTF.

The chain couples TRBV15 to TRBJ2-2; 7 nucleotides agree with TRBD2. The J segment lost 6 bases and the V segment lost 0 bases, leaving 7 bases of the junction unmatched. In germline, CDR1 is LNHNV, CDR2 YYDKDF (reference sequence). The CDR3 consists of 16 residues. CDR3 in amino acids: CATSRDSGAGAGELFF. The CDR3 DNA sequence: TGTGCCACCAGCAGAGACAGCGGGGCTGGGGCCGGGGAGCTGTTTTTT.

The chain joins TRBV29-1 to TRBJ2-3, with 13 bases that match TRBD2. In germline, CDR1 is SQVTM, CDR2 ANQGSEA. The CDR3 runs 14 residues. V was pared by 8 bases and J by 6 bases, with 8 bases of the junction left unmatched. The DNA for the CDR3 is TGCAGCTCAACTAGCGGGAGGGCCTCGGATACGCAGTATTTT. It codes for CSSTSGRASDTQYF.

V and J are TRBV3-1 (or the pseudogene TRBV3-2) and TRBJ2-3; TRBD1 is a possible D gene (6 bases). Germline lookup yields CDR1 LGHDT and CDR2 YNNKEL (reference sequence). This CDR3 has 15 residues. The germline V and J ends were trimmed by 4 bases and 4 bases, with 15 bases remaining between them. CDR3 loop: CASSPSRTESDTQYF. CDR3 in DNA: TGTGCCAGCAGCCCATCCAGGACAGAGTCAGATACGCAGTATTTT.

The chain recombines TRBV11-2 with TRBJ2-2; 11 nucleotides match TRBD2. The germline V gene has CDR1 SGHAT and CDR2 FQNNGV. This CDR3 is 16 amino acids long. Trimming removed 4 bases from V and 4 bases from J; junction bases left unmatched: 5. CDR3 sequence (DNA): TGTGCCAGCAGCTCAACTAGCGGGAGCGTCACCGGGGAGCTGTTTTTT. Translated: CASSSTSGSVTGELFF.

The chain couples TRBV27 to TRBJ1-5; D may be TRBD1 (6 bases). There are 16 residues in the CDR3. Germline assignment: CDR1 MNHEY and CDR2 SMNVEV (reference sequence). The V gene lost 5 bases and the J gene lost 1 base, with 15 bases spanning the gap. The CDR3 bases are TGTGCCAGCAGTACAACAGGGAGAAAAAGCAATCAGCCCCAGCATTTT. This codes for CASSTTGRKSNQPQHF.

The V gene is TRBV27, the J gene TRBJ1-1; 7 bases align to TRBD1. V was pared by 6 bases and J by 1 base, with 5 bases of the junction left unmatched. Germline V gene sequence: CDR1 MNHEY, CDR2 SMNVEV (reference sequence). The CDR3 is 14 amino acids. CDR3 DNA: TGTGCCAGCAGCCGCCCAGGGGGGAACACTGAAGCTTTCTTT. Its protein product is CASSRPGGNTEAFF.

The chain links TRBV28 to TRBJ2-7, with a weak D call TRBD2 (7 bases). V lost 8 bases and J 6 bases, leaving 23 bases between the germline ends. Germline CDR1 is MDHEN and CDR2 is SYDVKM. The CDR3 totals 15 residues. The CDR3, as DNA: TGTGCCAGCCATTCCCAAGGGAGGGGAGGGGGCGAGCAGTACTTC. Protein sequence: CASHSQGRGGGEQYF.

This clone appeared once. J is TRBJ1-2 and V is TRBV7-9; no clear D. Germline CDR1 is SEHNR and CDR2 is FQNEAQ (reference sequence). The CDR3 loop spans 12 amino acids. The V end lost 4 bases, the J end lost 8 bases, and 11 bases lay between the germline ends. The CDR3 loop is CASSSAYEGYTF. CDR3 nucleotides: TGTGCCAGCAGCTCCGCCTACGAGGGCTACACCTTC.

The CDR3 sequence: CAFRGTSGNTIYF. CDR3 DNA: TGTGCCTTTCGGGGGACCTCTGGAAACACCATATATTTT. The rearrangement joins TRBV12-3 or TRBV12-4 to TRBJ1-3; D perhaps matches TRBD1 (5 bases). Trimming stripped 11 bases from V and 0 bases from J, with 11 bases between. This CDR3 comprises 13 residues.

V usage is TRBV2 and J usage is TRBJ1-5, with unresolved D. CDR3 size: 16 residues. V lost 2 bases and J 2 bases, leaving 13 bases between the germline ends. Germline loops: CDR1 SNHLY, CDR2 FYNNEI. DNA of the CDR3: TGTGCCAGCAGTGAACAGATCGGGAACGGCAATCAGCCCCAGCATTTT. Its protein product is CASSEQIGNGNQPQHF. The whole variable domain, remainder taken from reference TRBV2 and TRBJ1-5, is EPEVTQTPSHQVTQMGQEVILRCVPISNHLYFYWYRQILGQKVEFLVSFYNNEISEKSEIFDDQFSVERPDGSNFTLKIRSTKLEDSAMYFCASSEQIGNGNQPQHFGDGTRLSIL.

This clone has only a few counts. Here the CDR3 DNA reads TGTGCCAGCAGCTCCAACCCCACGGCTAGCGGTAAAGAGACCCAGTACTTC. Protein product: CASSSNPTASGKETQYF. V is TRBV7-7 and J is TRBJ2-5; TRBD2 aligns across 7 bases. Trimming cost V 4 bases and J 3 bases; bases outside gene matches: 14. This CDR3 spans 17 amino acids. Germline V lookup: CDR1 SSHAT, CDR2 FNYEAQ (reference sequence).

CDR3 loop: CASSQGPSGSTGELFF. CDR3 nucleotides: TGCGCCAGCAGCCAAGGGCCTAGCGGGAGCACCGGGGAGCTGTTTTTT. The rearrangement links TRBV4-1 to TRBJ2-2, with 10 positions matching TRBD2. After removal of 1 base from V and 4 bases from J, the junction contained 3 bases not matched to a gene. The CDR3 covers 16 residues. Germline CDR1 reads MGHRA; CDR2 reads YSYEKL.

This clone has only one observation. The V gene is TRBV3-1 (or the pseudogene TRBV3-2), the J gene TRBJ2-7; 7 bases agree with TRBD1. The CDR3 sequence is 16 residues long. Per germline, CDR1 LGHDT and CDR2 YNNKEL (reference sequence). J lost 7 bases, V lost 2 bases, and 14 bases had no gene match. The DNA for the CDR3 is TGTGCCAGCAGCCAAAACCGCCCGACAGGGCACGGGGAGCAGTACTTC. This gives the protein CASSQNRPTGHGEQYF.